The rows below give T cell receptor beta chains drawn from one sample of a study of T cell responses to AZD1222 COVID-19 vaccine. The assay was immunoSEQ multiplex PCR, and TCRdb's table has in-frame clones only and misses some. Among around 65,000 clones listed, over 80% were seen once. Material: peripheral blood, obtained 28 days after the second AZD1222 dose. The receptors derive from an adult who received the AZD1222 COVID-19 vaccine. Each CDR3 is given with its conserved first and last residue. A D gene is named only where the DNA matches it firmly. The size entry is marked missing in some rows and otherwise reads once, few, many or a size class.

DNA: TGTGCTAGTGGTTTCCGACAGGGGAATTCACCCCTCCACTTT
CDR3: CASGFRQGNSPLHF
V: TRBV12-5
D: TRBD1
size: NA
J: TRBJ1-6

DNA: TGTGCCAGCAGCTTAATTTCCACAAACACCATATATTTT
CDR3: CASSLISTNTIYF
V: TRBV7-9
D: NA
size: NA
J: TRBJ1-3

DNA: TGTGCCAGCAGCCAGTCATCGGGCAGAGAATCACCCCTCCACTTT
CDR3: CASSQSSGRESPLHF
V: TRBV3-1/TRBV3-2
D: NA
size: NA
J: TRBJ1-6

DNA: TGCAGCGTCGGCAGGGGACCTGAAGCTTTCTTT
CDR3: CSVGRGPEAFF
V: TRBV29-1
D: NA
size: NA
J: TRBJ1-1

DNA: TGTGCCAGCAGCTCCCAAATTGGCGCTGAAGCTTTCTTT
CDR3: CASSSQIGAEAFF
V: TRBV7-8
D: NA
size: NA
J: TRBJ1-1

DNA: TGCGCCAGCAGCCCTTCTAGCTCCGGGGAGCTGTTTTTT
CDR3: CASSPSSSGELFF
V: TRBV4-1
D: NA
size: NA
J: TRBJ2-2

DNA: TGTGCCAGCAGCTTTGAGGGGTTGGGGCCCCAGCATTTT
CDR3: CASSFEGLGPQHF
V: TRBV7-9
D: NA
size: NA
J: TRBJ1-5

DNA: TGTGCCAGTAGTATGATCGGGCAGGGACGGGACATTCAGTACTTC
CDR3: CASSMIGQGRDIQYF
V: TRBV19
D: NA
size: NA
J: TRBJ2-4

DNA: TGTGCCAGCAGTTCCGTCCTCGGGGCTTCTGGAAACACCATATATTTT
CDR3: CASSSVLGASGNTIYF
V: TRBV6-5
D: NA
size: few
J: TRBJ1-3

DNA: TGTGCCAGCAGCTCAGGATCATCCGGAGAGACCCAGTACTTC
CDR3: CASSSGSSGETQYF
V: TRBV7-3
D: NA
size: once
J: TRBJ2-5

DNA: TGTGCCAGCAGCTTAGTACTGGGGACGACTGAAGCTTTCTTT
CDR3: CASSLVLGTTEAFF
V: TRBV5-5
D: NA
size: NA
J: TRBJ1-1

DNA: TGCGCCAGCAGCTTTAAAGGGGCGCAATACGAGCAGTACTTC
CDR3: CASSFKGAQYEQYF
V: TRBV5-1
D: NA
size: NA
J: TRBJ2-7

DNA: TGTGCCAGCAGTGATGGCCAGCCGCCGAGGAACGAGCAGTACTTC
CDR3: CASSDGQPPRNEQYF
V: TRBV6-1
D: NA
size: large
J: TRBJ2-7

DNA: TGCGCCAGCAGCTTCTCGACAACCCTGGAGCAGTACTTC
CDR3: CASSFSTTLEQYF
V: TRBV5-1
D: NA
size: NA
J: TRBJ2-7

DNA: TGTGCCAGCAGCGCCGGCTTCGGAGAACGGGGTATCGGGGAGCTGTTTTTT
CDR3: CASSAGFGERGIGELFF
V: TRBV13
D: NA
size: NA
J: TRBJ2-2

DNA: TGTGCCAGCATGGGACAGGGGAACACCGGGGAGCTGTTTTTT
CDR3: CASMGQGNTGELFF
V: TRBV5-4
D: TRBD1
size: NA
J: TRBJ2-2

DNA: TGTGCCAGCAGCTCCACGTTGGGGGATACGCAGTATTTT
CDR3: CASSSTLGDTQYF
V: TRBV7-2
D: NA
size: NA
J: TRBJ2-3

DNA: TGTGCCAGCAGCGAGAACTACGAGCAGTACTTC
CDR3: CASSENYEQYF
V: TRBV14
D: NA
size: NA
J: TRBJ2-7

DNA: TGTGCCAGCAGTCTCCTCGGGTACAATGAGCAGTTCTTC
CDR3: CASSLLGYNEQFF
V: TRBV6-6
D: NA
size: NA
J: TRBJ2-1

DNA: TGTGCCAGCAGCTTAGCCCTAGCTAAAGAGCAGTACTTC
CDR3: CASSLALAKEQYF
V: TRBV7-8
D: NA
size: NA
J: TRBJ2-7

DNA: TGTGCCAGCAGTTTCTTAAGGGGCGGGTTGACAGATACGCAGTATTTT
CDR3: CASSFLRGGLTDTQYF
V: TRBV27
D: NA
size: NA
J: TRBJ2-3

DNA: TGTGCCAGCAGCCCGACCCTGGCCAATTCACCCCTCCACTTT
CDR3: CASSPTLANSPLHF
V: TRBV7-8
D: NA
size: NA
J: TRBJ1-6

DNA: TGTGCCAGCAGCTTAGGAGGGTGGAATGAGCAGTTCTTC
CDR3: CASSLGGWNEQFF
V: TRBV7-6
D: NA
size: NA
J: TRBJ2-1

DNA: TGTGCCAGCACCCGGGACGGGGGGAGAGGGTACGAGCAGTACTTC
CDR3: CASTRDGGRGYEQYF
V: TRBV13
D: TRBD2
size: NA
J: TRBJ2-7

DNA: TGTGCCAGCAGCGTCCGGACAGGGGGAATCACTGAAGCTTTCTTT
CDR3: CASSVRTGGITEAFF
V: TRBV9
D: TRBD1
size: NA
J: TRBJ1-1

DNA: TGTGCCAGCAGTCCGGAGAGTGGGACAGGGAGCGAGCAGTACTTC
CDR3: CASSPESGTGSEQYF
V: TRBV6-5
D: TRBD1
size: NA
J: TRBJ2-7

DNA: TGTGCCAGCAGCTCCGGGATTCGCTACGAGCAGTACTTC
CDR3: CASSSGIRYEQYF
V: TRBV7-9
D: NA
size: NA
J: TRBJ2-7

DNA: TGTGCCAGCAGCCAAGATGCGGCGGTGGGCTATGGCTACACCTTC
CDR3: CASSQDAAVGYGYTF
V: TRBV4-2
D: NA
size: NA
J: TRBJ1-2

DNA: TGTGCCTGGAGTGTACTGAGGGGAGGGGAGACCCAGTACTTC
CDR3: CAWSVLRGGETQYF
V: TRBV30
D: TRBD2
size: NA
J: TRBJ2-5

DNA: TGTGCCAGCTGGATGTCAACAAACTACCAAGAGACCCAGTACTTC
CDR3: CASWMSTNYQETQYF
V: TRBV6-5
D: NA
size: NA
J: TRBJ2-5

DNA: TGTGCCAGCAGCACCACTTACTCTGGAAACACCATATATTTT
CDR3: CASSTTYSGNTIYF
V: TRBV9
D: NA
size: NA
J: TRBJ1-3